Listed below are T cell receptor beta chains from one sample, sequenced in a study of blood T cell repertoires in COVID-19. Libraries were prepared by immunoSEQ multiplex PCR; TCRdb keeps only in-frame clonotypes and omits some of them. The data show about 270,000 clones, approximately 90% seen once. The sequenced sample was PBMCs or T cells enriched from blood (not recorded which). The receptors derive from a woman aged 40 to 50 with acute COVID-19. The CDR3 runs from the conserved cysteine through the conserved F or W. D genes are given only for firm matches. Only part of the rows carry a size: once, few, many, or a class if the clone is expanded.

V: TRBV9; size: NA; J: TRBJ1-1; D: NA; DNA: TGTGCCAGCAGCGTATCCGGGGTCAACACTGAAGCTTTCTTT; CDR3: CASSVSGVNTEAFF
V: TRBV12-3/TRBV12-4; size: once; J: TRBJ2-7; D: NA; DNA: TGTGCCAGCAGTTACGGGTCCTTCTACGAGCAGTACTTC; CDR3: CASSYGSFYEQYF
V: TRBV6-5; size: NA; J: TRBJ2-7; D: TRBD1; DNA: TGTGCCAGCAAGGGACAGAGCTACGAGCAGTACTTC; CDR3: CASKGQSYEQYF
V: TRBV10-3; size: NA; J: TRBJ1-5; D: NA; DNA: TGTGCCATCAGTGTCGGGGGCAATCAGCCCCAGCATTTT; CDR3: CAISVGGNQPQHF
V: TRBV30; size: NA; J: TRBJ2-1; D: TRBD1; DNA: TGTGCCTGGAGTGTAGGGGACAGGGCAGGGAATGAGCAGTTCTTC; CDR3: CAWSVGDRAGNEQFF
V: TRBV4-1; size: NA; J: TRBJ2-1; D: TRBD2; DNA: TGCGCCAGCAGCCAAGTATCGGGGAGGGGAGGATATGAGCAGTTCTTC; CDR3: CASSQVSGRGGYEQFF
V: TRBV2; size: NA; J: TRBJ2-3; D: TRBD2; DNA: TGTGCCAGCAGGGACCGGGACTACCCAACAGATACGCAGTATTTT; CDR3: CASRDRDYPTDTQYF
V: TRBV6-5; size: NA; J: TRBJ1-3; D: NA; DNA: TGTGCCAGCACCTCCGGCGGCCGAGGAAACACCATATATTTT; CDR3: CASTSGGRGNTIYF
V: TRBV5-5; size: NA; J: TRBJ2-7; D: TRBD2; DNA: TGTGCCAGCAGCTTCTCGGCTAGCGGGAGCTCCTACGAGCAGTACTTC; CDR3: CASSFSASGSSYEQYF
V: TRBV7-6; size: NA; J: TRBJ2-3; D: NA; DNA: TGTGCCAGCAGCGTAACGGGACTGAGCACAGATACGCAGTATTTT; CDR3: CASSVTGLSTDTQYF
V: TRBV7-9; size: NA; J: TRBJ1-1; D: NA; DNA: TGTGCCAGCAGCTTACGGACGGAGGCCACTGAAGCTTTCTTT; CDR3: CASSLRTEATEAFF
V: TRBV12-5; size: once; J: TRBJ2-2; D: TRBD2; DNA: TGTGCTAGTGCTCCGCCGGGACTAGCGTCCAACACCGGGGAGCTGTTTTTT; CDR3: CASAPPGLASNTGELFF
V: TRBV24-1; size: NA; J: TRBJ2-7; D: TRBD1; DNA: TGTGCCACCAGTGTAGGGCAGGGGGCCAACGAGCAGTACTTC; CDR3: CATSVGQGANEQYF
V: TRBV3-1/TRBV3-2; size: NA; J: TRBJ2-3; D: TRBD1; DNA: TGTGCCAGCAGCCCCCCGACAGGGACCGGAACAGATACGCAGTATTTT; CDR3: CASSPPTGTGTDTQYF
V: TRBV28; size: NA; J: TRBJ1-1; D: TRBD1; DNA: TGTGCCACCCTTCTCAGACAGGGTGGAGCTTTCTTT; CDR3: CATLLRQGGAFF
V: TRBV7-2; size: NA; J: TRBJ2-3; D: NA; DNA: TGTGCCAGCACCTCTGACTTATATTCTAGCACAGATACGCAGTATTTT; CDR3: CASTSDLYSSTDTQYF
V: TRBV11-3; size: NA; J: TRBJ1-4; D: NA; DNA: TGTGCCAGCGCGACCTCAGGGACAACTAATGAAAAACTGTTTTTT; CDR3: CASATSGTTNEKLFF
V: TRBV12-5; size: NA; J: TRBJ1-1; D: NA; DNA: TGTGCTAGTGGTTTGGGACAGATGAACACTGAAGCTTTCTTT; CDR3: CASGLGQMNTEAFF
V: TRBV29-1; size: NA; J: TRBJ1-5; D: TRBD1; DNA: TGCAGCGTTGAGGTGGGGACAGGGGGGAATCAGCCCCAGCATTTT; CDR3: CSVEVGTGGNQPQHF
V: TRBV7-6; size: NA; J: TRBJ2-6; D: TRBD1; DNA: TGTGCCAGCAGCTTAGTTTACAGGGGGTCTGGGGCCAACGTCCTGACTTTC; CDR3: CASSLVYRGSGANVLTF
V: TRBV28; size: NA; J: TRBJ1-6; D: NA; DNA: TGTGCCAGCCGGGAGACCTATAATTCACCCCTCCACTTT; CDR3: CASRETYNSPLHF
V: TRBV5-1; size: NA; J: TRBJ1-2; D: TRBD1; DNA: TGCGCCAGCGGCCGGGACAGGGATGGCTACACCTTC; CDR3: CASGRDRDGYTF
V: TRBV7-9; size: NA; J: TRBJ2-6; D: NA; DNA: TGTGCCAGCAGCTTACGAGGGAATGGGGCCAACGTCCTGACTTTC; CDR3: CASSLRGNGANVLTF
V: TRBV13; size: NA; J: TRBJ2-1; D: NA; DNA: TGTGCCAGCAGCTTTGAGGCTAGCACCTACAATGAGCAGTTCTTC; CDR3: CASSFEASTYNEQFF
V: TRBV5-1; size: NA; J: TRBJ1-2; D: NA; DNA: TGCGCCAGCAGCGGGGCAGGGCGAGGCTACACCTTC; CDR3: CASSGAGRGYTF
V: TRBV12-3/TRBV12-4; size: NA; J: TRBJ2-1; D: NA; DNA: TGTGCCAGCAGGGGCTCTTACAATGAGCAGTTCTTC; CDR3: CASRGSYNEQFF
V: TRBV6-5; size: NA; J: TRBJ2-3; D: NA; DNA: TGTGCCAGACATCGGACAGCCTGCACAGATACGCAGTATTTT; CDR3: CARHRTACTDTQYF
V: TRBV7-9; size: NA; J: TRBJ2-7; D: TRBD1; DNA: TGTGCCAGCAGTTACAGCCAAGGACAGGGGTTCCATTCCAAAGACTTC; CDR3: CASSYSQGQGFHSKDF
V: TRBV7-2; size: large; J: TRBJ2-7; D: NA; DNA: TGTGCCAGCAGCTTAGGTGTCAGGGCAGGCTACGAGCAGTACTTC; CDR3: CASSLGVRAGYEQYF
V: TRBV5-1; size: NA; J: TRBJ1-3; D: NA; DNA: TGCGCCAGCAGCTTCCGGCCGGGATTAGGAAACACCATATATTTT; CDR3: CASSFRPGLGNTIYF
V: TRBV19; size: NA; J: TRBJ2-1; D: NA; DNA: TGTGCCAGTAGTATAGAGGGGGCTTGGAATGAGCAGTTCTTC; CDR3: CASSIEGAWNEQFF
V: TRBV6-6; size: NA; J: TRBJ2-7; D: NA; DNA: TGTGCCAGCAGGGAGGACCATAGCTCCTACGAGCAGTACTTC; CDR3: CASREDHSSYEQYF
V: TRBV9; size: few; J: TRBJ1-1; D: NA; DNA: TGTGCCCACCTTAGGGGGGGGACTGAAGCTTTCTTT; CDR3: CAHLRGGTEAFF
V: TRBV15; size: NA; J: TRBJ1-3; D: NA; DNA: TGTGCCACCAGCAGACAACAGGGCTCTGGAAACACCATATATTTT; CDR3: CATSRQQGSGNTIYF
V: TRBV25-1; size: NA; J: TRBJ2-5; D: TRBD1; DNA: TGTGCCAGCAACGAAGCCGGGACAGGGATTTTAGAGACCCAGTACTTC; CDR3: CASNEAGTGILETQYF
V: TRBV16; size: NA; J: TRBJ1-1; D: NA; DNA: TGTGCCAGCAGCCAATCGTCAAGCGGTAACACTGAAGCTTTCTTT; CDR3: CASSQSSSGNTEAFF
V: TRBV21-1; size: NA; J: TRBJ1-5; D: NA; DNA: TGTGCCAGCGATACTAAGGTGCCCCAGCATTTT; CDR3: CASDTKVPQHF
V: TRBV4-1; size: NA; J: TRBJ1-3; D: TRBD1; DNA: TGCGCCAGCAGCCAGTGGGACAGGGGGTTCACCGACTCTGGAAACACCATATATTTT; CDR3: CASSQWDRGFTDSGNTIYF
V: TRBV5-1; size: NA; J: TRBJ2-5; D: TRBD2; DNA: TGCGCCAGCAGCGAGACTACTAGCGGGGAAGAGACCCAGTACTTC; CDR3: CASSETTSGEETQYF
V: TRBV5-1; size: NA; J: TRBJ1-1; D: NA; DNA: TGCGCCAGCAGCTTGGGCAGGAACACTGAAGCTTTCTTT; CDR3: CASSLGRNTEAFF
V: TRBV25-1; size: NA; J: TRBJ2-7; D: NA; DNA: TGTGCCAGCAGGAGTCCCGGGGGCTACGAGCAGTACTTC; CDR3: CASRSPGGYEQYF
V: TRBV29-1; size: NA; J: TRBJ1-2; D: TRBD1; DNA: TGCAGCGTGACCTCGGGACAGGGGGCTGCTAACTATGGCTACACCTTC; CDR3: CSVTSGQGAANYGYTF
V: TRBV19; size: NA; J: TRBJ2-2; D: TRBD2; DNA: TGTGCCAGTAGGCCGTCAGGGAGGGCCGGGGAGCTGTTTTTT; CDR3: CASRPSGRAGELFF
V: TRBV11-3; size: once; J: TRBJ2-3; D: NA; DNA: TGTGCCAGCAGCTTCCAGTCAGGTCCAGATACGCAGTATTTT; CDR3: CASSFQSGPDTQYF
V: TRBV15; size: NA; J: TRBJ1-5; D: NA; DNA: TGTGCCACCAGCAGAGATGACCTGATACAGGGAATCAATCAGCCCCAGCATTTT; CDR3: CATSRDDLIQGINQPQHF